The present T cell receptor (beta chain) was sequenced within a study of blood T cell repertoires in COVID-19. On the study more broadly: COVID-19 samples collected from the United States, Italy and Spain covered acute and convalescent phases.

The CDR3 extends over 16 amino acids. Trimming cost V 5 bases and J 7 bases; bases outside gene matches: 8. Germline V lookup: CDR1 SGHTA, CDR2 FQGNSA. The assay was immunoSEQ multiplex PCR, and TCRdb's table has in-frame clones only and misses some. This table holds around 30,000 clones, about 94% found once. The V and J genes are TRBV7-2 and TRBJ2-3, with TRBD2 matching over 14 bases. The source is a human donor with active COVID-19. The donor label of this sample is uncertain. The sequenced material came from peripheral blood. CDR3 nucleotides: TGTGCCAGCAGCCCTCCGACTAGCGGGGGGGGATATACGCAGTATTTT. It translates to CASSPPTSGGGYTQYF.